Below are 4 T cell receptor beta chains sequenced from a single sample in a study of blood T cell repertoires in COVID-19 (dated by TCRdb to the early 2020s). Receptors were amplified or captured by the immunoSEQ multiplex PCR assay. In TCRdb, the immuneACCESS table is reduced to in-frame sequences with V and J assigned. These tables do not hold every clone; where another copy was compared, an unresolved V gene accounts for under half, and the others remain unexplained. The sample has approximately 50,000 clones on record, 90% of them singletons. The ten top clones hold approximately 3% of the sample. The specimen sequenced was peripheral blood. These receptor sequences come from a human donor in a cohort sampled during active COVID-19.

The V gene is TRBV7-2, the J gene TRBJ2-5; 8 nucleotides align to TRBD2. CDR1 SGHTA and CDR2 FQGNSA come from the germline V gene. The V gene end was trimmed by 5 bases and the J gene end by 7 bases; junction bases not matched to a gene: 6. The CDR3 has 13 residues. The CDR3 loop reads CASSPGGEGTQYF. In DNA form, the CDR3 reads TGTGCCAGCAGCCCCGGGGGGGAGGGGACCCAGTACTTC.

The rearrangement links TRBV10-3 to TRBJ2-1; tentative D call: TRBD2 (5 bases). The length of the CDR3 is 14 residues. The V gene's germline CDR1 is ENHRY and CDR2 SYGVKD. Between the trimmed V and J ends, which lost 6 bases and 5 bases, there was a span of 14 bases. The CDR3 nucleotides read TGTGCCATCAGGGGTGTCGCGGAGGACAATGAGCAGTTCTTC. Protein product: CAIRGVAEDNEQFF.

The gene calls are TRBV11-2 and TRBJ2-4, with 7 bases that match TRBD2. This CDR3 contains 16 residues. Germline V gives CDR1 SGHAT, CDR2 FQNNGV. The V gene end was trimmed by 2 bases and the J gene end by 0 bases; junction bases not matched to a gene: 4. The CDR3 loop reads CASSLIGGIAKNIQYF. The CDR3 coding sequence is TGTGCCAGCAGCTTAATCGGGGGGATAGCCAAAAACATTCAGTACTTC.

This chain joins TRBV7-2 and TRBJ1-3; D is ambiguous. Trimming shortened V by 0 bases and J by 0 bases, and 18 bases separated the two germline ends. Germline V gives CDR1 SGHTA, CDR2 FQGNSA. The CDR3 has 19 amino acids. CDR3 amino acids: CASSLALGGEPYSGNTIYF. The CDR3 DNA reads as TGTGCCAGCAGCTTAGCGCTGGGCGGGGAGCCGTACTCTGGAAACACCATATATTTT.